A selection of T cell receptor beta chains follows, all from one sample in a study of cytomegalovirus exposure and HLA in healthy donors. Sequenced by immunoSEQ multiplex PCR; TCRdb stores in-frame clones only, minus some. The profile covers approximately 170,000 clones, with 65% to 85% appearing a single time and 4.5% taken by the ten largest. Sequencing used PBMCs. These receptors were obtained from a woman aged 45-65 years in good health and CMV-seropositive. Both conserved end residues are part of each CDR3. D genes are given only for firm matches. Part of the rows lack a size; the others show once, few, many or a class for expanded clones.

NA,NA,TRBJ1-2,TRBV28,TGTGCCAGCAGGCCAGGATCGGTCGAGAACTATGGCTACACCTTC,CASRPGSVENYGYTF
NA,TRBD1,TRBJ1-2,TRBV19,TGTGCCAGTAGTTCACCTCAACAGGGGAACTATGGCTACACCTTC,CASSSPQQGNYGYTF
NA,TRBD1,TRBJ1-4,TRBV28,TGTGCCAGCAGGCCCGGGACAGCTAATGAAAAACTGTTTTTT,CASRPGTANEKLFF
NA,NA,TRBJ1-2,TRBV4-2,TGTGCCAGCAGCCCCACAGGGTCGAACTATGGCTACACCTTC,CASSPTGSNYGYTF
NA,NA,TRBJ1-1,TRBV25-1,TGTGCCAGCAGTGATGCACAGTCGCCGAACACTGAAGCTTTCTTT,CASSDAQSPNTEAFF
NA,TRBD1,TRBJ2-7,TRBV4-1,TGCGCCAGCAGCCAAGGTGGACAGGGGAGGTACGAGCAGTACTTC,CASSQGGQGRYEQYF
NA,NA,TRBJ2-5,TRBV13,TGTGCCAGCAGCCGGGGGAGGTGGACCCAGTACTTC,CASSRGRWTQYF
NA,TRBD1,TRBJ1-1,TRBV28,TGTGCCAGCAGTCTGACCCTCATTTTCTCGGGACAGGGTGCGAAGAACACTGAAGCTTTCTTT,CASSLTLIFSGQGAKNTEAFF
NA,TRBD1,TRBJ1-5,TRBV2,TGTGCCGGGCAGACAGGGATCAATCAGCCCCAGCATTTT,CAGQTGINQPQHF
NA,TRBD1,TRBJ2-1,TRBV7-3,TGTGCCAGCAGCTCACCCCCGGGACAGGGGCGGAATGAGCAGTTCTTC,CASSSPPGQGRNEQFF
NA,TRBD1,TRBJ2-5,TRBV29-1,TGCAGCGGACGAAGACAGGGGGCTTCGGAGACCCAGTACTTC,CSGRRQGASETQYF
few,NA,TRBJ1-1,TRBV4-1,TGCGCCAGCAGTTTATCCAGGGCTCAGAACACTGAAGCTTTCTTT,CASSLSRAQNTEAFF
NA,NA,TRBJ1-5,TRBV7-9,TGTGCCAGCAGCTTAGCGACAGATAATCAGCCCCAGCATTTT,CASSLATDNQPQHF
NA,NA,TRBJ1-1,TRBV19,TGTGCCAGTAGTGGTAGGCTCGGGGCGCGGGGTGAAGCTTTCTTT,CASSGRLGARGEAFF
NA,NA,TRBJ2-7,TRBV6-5,TGTGCCAGCAGTTCCTCCCCTGGGGAGGTAACCGAGCAGTACTTC,CASSSSPGEVTEQYF
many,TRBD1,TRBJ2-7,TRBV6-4,TGTGCCAGCAGCCCACAGGGGGCTTCTGACGAGCAGTACTTC,CASSPQGASDEQYF
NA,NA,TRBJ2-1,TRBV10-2,TGCGCCAGTAGCGGAACCTACAATGAGCAGTTCTTC,CASSGTYNEQFF
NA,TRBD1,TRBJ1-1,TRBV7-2,TGTGCCAGCAGACGGGACAGCTCTGAAGCTTTCTTT,CASRRDSSEAFF